What follows are 21 T cell receptor beta chains derived from one specimen sequenced in a study of T cell responses to AZD1222 COVID-19 vaccine. Assay used: immunoSEQ multiplex PCR; TCRdb lists only in-frame clones, some missing. The sample shows around 180,000 clones, 90% of them seen only once. This material consisted of peripheral blood, taken on day 0 of AZD1222 vaccination. These receptors were taken from an adult in good health.

The chain carries TRBV27 and TRBJ2-2, with D possibly TRBD2 on 5 matching bases. Trimming shortened V by 0 bases and J by 0 bases, and 5 bases separated the two germline ends. Germline V gene lookup returns CDR1 MNHEY and CDR2 SMNVEV (reference sequence). The CDR3 totals 15 residues. CDR3 in DNA: TGTGCCAGCAGTTTATCGGGAGCGAACACCGGGGAGCTGTTTTTT. Translation gives CASSLSGANTGELFF.

The gene calls are TRBV2 and TRBJ2-3; 10 nucleotides match TRBD2. V was pared by 11 bases and J by 4 bases, with 12 bases of the junction left unmatched. Germline V gene lookup returns CDR1 SNHLY and CDR2 FYNNEI. This CDR3 has 15 amino acids. CDR3 residues: CALFLAGVAADTQYF. The CDR3 coding sequence is TGTGCCCTCTTCCTAGCGGGAGTGGCGGCAGATACGCAGTATTTT.

This clone was detected only once. The CDR3 reads CASSLGTGGGTGELFF. DNA for the CDR3: TGTGCCAGCAGCTTAGGAACAGGGGGCGGCACCGGGGAGCTGTTTTTT. V usage is TRBV13 and J usage is TRBJ2-2, with 9 nucleotides matching TRBD1. J was trimmed by 4 bases and V by 0 bases; bases with no gene match: 3. The CDR3 is 16 amino acids. Per the germline V gene, CDR1 is PRHDT and CDR2 is FYEKMQ (reference sequence). The complete variable domain, with remaining parts taken from reference TRBV13 and TRBJ2-2, reads AAGVIQSPRHLIKEKRETATLKCYPIPRHDTVYWYQQGPGQDPQFLISFYEKMQSDKGSIPDRFSAQQFSDYHSELNMSSLELGDSALYFCASSLGTGGGTGELFFGEGSRLTVL.

V usage is TRBV6-5 and J usage is TRBJ1-6; D may be TRBD1 (5 bases). Per germline, CDR1 MNHEY and CDR2 SVGAGI. With 6 bases removed from V and 6 bases from J, the gap between germline ends came to 12 bases. The CDR3 extends over 14 amino acids. In nucleotides, the CDR3 is TGTGCCAGCAGGGTAACGGGGCTTAATTCACCCCTCCACTTT. Amino acids: CASRVTGLNSPLHF.

The chain employs TRBV7-2 and TRBJ2-2; 9 positions agree with TRBD2. Trimming took 1 base from V and 5 from J; bases not matched to a gene: 8. CDR1 SGHTA and CDR2 FQGNSA come from the germline V gene. The CDR3 totals 17 residues. The CDR3 coding sequence is TGTGCCAGCAGCTTAGTAGCGGGAGAAAGAAAAACCGGGGAGCTGTTTTTT. Its protein product is CASSLVAGERKTGELFF. Together with reference TRBV7-2 and TRBJ2-2, the CDR3 gives the full variable domain: GAGVSQSPSNKVTEKGKDVELRCDPISGHTALYWYRQSLGQGLEFLIYFQGNSAPDKSGLPSDRFSAERTGGSVSTLTIQRTQQEDSAVYLCASSLVAGERKTGELFFGEGSRLTVL.

A few counts support this clone. The rearrangement joins TRBV5-1 to TRBJ2-7, with 8 bases identical to TRBD1. The CDR3 spans 14 residues. V was clipped by 0 bases and J by 3 bases; unmatched bases: 2. The germline V gene encodes CDR1 SGHRS and CDR2 YFSETQ. The CDR3 loop is CASSLGDRSYEQYF. The CDR3 DNA sequence: TGCGCCAGCAGCTTGGGGGACAGGAGCTACGAGCAGTACTTC.

The CDR3 loop reads CASQSQVKNQPQHF. The CDR3 coding sequence is TGTGCCAGCCAGAGCCAGGTCAAGAATCAGCCCCAGCATTTT. The chain joins TRBV6-6 to TRBJ1-5; no clear D. V lost 8 bases and J 4 bases, leaving 15 bases between the germline ends. Germline V gene lookup returns CDR1 MNHNY and CDR2 SVGAGI (reference sequence). This CDR3 is 14 amino acids long.

J is TRBJ1-4 and V is TRBV5-4; maybe TRBD1 (5 bases). CDR1 is SGHNT, CDR2 YYREEE, per germline (reference sequence). With 0 bases removed from V and 2 bases from J, the gap between germline ends came to 8 bases. The length of the CDR3 is 15 residues. CDR3 loop: CASSLGGRTNEKLFF. DNA for the CDR3: TGTGCCAGCAGCTTGGGGGGACGGACTAATGAAAAACTGTTTTTT.

The chain has TRBV28 and TRBJ1-2; D unclear. The ends were cut back, 2 bases at V and 2 bases at J, with 6 bases in the middle. The CDR3 length is 13 residues. Germline loops: CDR1 MDHEN, CDR2 SYDVKM. The CDR3 DNA follows: TGTGCCAGCAGTTTAAGGGCGAACTATGGCTACACCTTC. Translating it yields CASSLRANYGYTF.

V gene TRBV10-3 combines with J gene TRBJ2-7; D is possibly TRBD2 (5 bases). CDR3 length: 13 residues. Germline V gene sequence: CDR1 ENHRY, CDR2 SYGVKD. V lost 4 bases, J lost 9 bases, and 16 bases lay in between. CDR3: CAISVEDVSGQYF. As DNA, the CDR3 is TGTGCCATCAGTGTGGAGGACGTCTCGGGGCAGTACTTC.

V gene TRBV11-2 combines with J gene TRBJ1-4; 8 bases fit TRBD1. V shed 5 bases, J shed 10 bases, and the junction held 12 bases outside the gene matches. There are 15 residues in the CDR3. CDR1 and CDR2 from the germline V gene are SGHAT and FQNNGV. CDR3 in DNA: TGTGCCAGCAGCGGGAACAGGGGGACGACGGTAAAACTGTTTTTT. Its protein product is CASSGNRGTTVKLFF.

This chain uses TRBV6-5 with TRBJ2-7, with 7 bases aligning to TRBD1. V dropped 10 bases and J dropped 1; count of bases not matched to a gene: 7. The CDR3 runs 13 residues. Germline loops: CDR1 MNHEY, CDR2 SVGAGI. CDR3 sequence reads: CATQGDSSYEQYF. The CDR3 region has the DNA TGTGCCACCCAAGGGGACAGTTCCTACGAGCAGTACTTC.

Only one count was recorded for this clone. The rearrangement links TRBV6-5 to TRBJ2-2; no clear D. This CDR3 is 14 amino acids long. V lost 8 bases and J lost 6, with 16 bases in between. CDR1 is MNHEY, CDR2 SVGAGI, per germline. CDR3 protein: CASLPMTLAGELFF. The CDR3 nucleotides read TGTGCCAGCCTCCCTATGACCCTTGCCGGGGAGCTGTTTTTT.

The rearrangement joins TRBV7-9 to TRBJ1-4, with 7 bases identical to TRBD1. CDR3 length equals 15 residues. CDR1 is SEHNR and CDR2 is FQNEAQ in the germline V gene (reference sequence). J was trimmed by 6 bases and V by 2 bases; bases with no gene match: 6. CDR3 region: CASSLRGGEDEKLFF. The DNA of the CDR3 is TGTGCCAGCAGCTTAAGAGGGGGCGAAGATGAAAAACTGTTTTTT. Variable domain in full (rest from reference TRBV7-9 and TRBJ1-4): DTGVSQNPRHKITKRGQNVTFRCDPISEHNRLYWYRQTLGQGPEFLTYFQNEAQLEKSRLLSDRFSAERPKGSFSTLEIQRTEQGDSAMYLCASSLRGGEDEKLFFGSGTQLSVL.

The rearrangement uses TRBV5-1 and TRBJ1-4; D is perhaps TRBD1 (6 bases). There are 16 residues in the CDR3. The germline CDR1 and CDR2 sequences are SGHRS and YFSETQ. The V end lost 0 bases, the J end lost 3 bases, and 12 bases lay between the germline ends. The CDR3 DNA follows: TGCGCCAGCAGCTTGGTCTTGGCAGGGGCTAATGAAAAACTGTTTTTT. Translation gives CASSLVLAGANEKLFF. The full variable domain, its missing parts supplied by reference TRBV5-1 and TRBJ1-4, is KAGVTQTPRYLIKTRGQQVTLSCSPISGHRSVSWYQQTPGQGLQFLFEYFSETQRNKGNFPGRFSGRQFSNSRSEMNVSTLELGDSALYLCASSLVLAGANEKLFFGSGTQLSVL.

The chain links TRBV5-1 to TRBJ2-2; 9 bases line up with TRBD2. CDR1 is SGHRS and CDR2 is YFSETQ in the germline V gene. With V trimmed by 4 bases and J by 6 bases, 7 bases remained unmatched. CDR3 length equals 15 residues. For the CDR3, the DNA is TGCGCCAGCAGCAATAGCGGGGGATTTCCCGGGGAGCTGTTTTTT. Amino acid sequence: CASSNSGGFPGELFF.

V usage is TRBV7-2 and J usage is TRBJ2-1; 9 nucleotides match TRBD2. Per germline, CDR1 SGHTA and CDR2 FQGNSA. After removal of 5 bases from V and 1 base from J, the junction contained 6 bases not matched to a gene. This CDR3 has 16 amino acids. DNA of the CDR3: TGTGCCAGCAGCCCTCAGACTAGCGGATCCTACAATGAGCAGTTCTTC. Amino acids: CASSPQTSGSYNEQFF.

The sample holds one count of this clone. The chain links TRBV14 to TRBJ2-5; weak D call: TRBD1 (5 bases). With 1 base removed from V and 1 base from J, the gap between germline ends came to 13 bases. Germline-derived CDR1 and CDR2 are SGHDN and FVKESK. The CDR3 is made up of 16 amino acids. The CDR3 reads CASSQGRTQPQETQYF. The CDR3 DNA reads TGTGCCAGCAGCCAAGGGCGGACACAGCCCCAAGAGACCCAGTACTTC.

This rearrangement joins TRBV19 to TRBJ1-2; 9 positions agree with TRBD1. With 6 bases clipped from V and 6 bases from J, the junction kept 5 bases outside the gene matches. CDR1 LNHDA and CDR2 SQIVND come from the germline V gene (reference sequence). This CDR3 spans 13 amino acids. The CDR3 here is CASRQGARDGYTF. The CDR3 DNA reads TGTGCCAGTAGACAGGGGGCGCGAGATGGCTACACCTTC.

For the CDR3, the DNA is TGTGCCAGCAGTACCGGGACTGTTGCTCAGCCCCAGCATTTT. Protein: CASSTGTVAQPQHF. This sequence joins TRBV2 and TRBJ1-5, with D possibly being TRBD1 (5 bases). The CDR3 is 14 amino acids. V was shortened by 5 bases and J by 6 bases, with 14 bases between the two germline ends. Germline CDR1 and CDR2: SNHLY and FYNNEI.

V and J are TRBV28 and TRBJ2-7, with 7 bases that match TRBD1. Germline V gene data show CDR1 as MDHEN and CDR2 as SYDVKM. The V gene end was trimmed by 8 bases and the J gene end by 5 bases; junction bases not matched to a gene: 12. CDR3 length equals 14 residues. The CDR3 region has the DNA TGTGCCAGCTCGACAGGGCAAGGTAACCACGAGCAGTACTTC. Translation: CASSTGQGNHEQYF.